This T cell receptor (beta chain) was observed in a study of blood T cell repertoires in COVID-19. Sequencing was performed with immunoSEQ multiplex PCR; in TCRdb, only in-frame clones are kept and a portion is missing. The sample yields about 250,000 clones, just under 85% seen once. The CDR3 is made up of 18 amino acids. In germline, CDR1 is LNHDA, CDR2 SQIVND (reference sequence). With 5 bases clipped from V and 4 bases from J, the junction kept 11 bases outside the gene matches. The J gene is TRBJ1-4, the V gene TRBV19; 12 bases map to TRBD1. Sequencing input: peripheral blood. The receptor was derived from an older man with acute or convalescent COVID-19. CDR3 loop: CASSPFRDRGRGNEKLFF. The CDR3, as DNA: TGTGCCAGTAGTCCCTTCCGGGACAGGGGGCGAGGTAATGAAAAACTGTTTTTT. The variable domain in full, with the rest retrieved from reference TRBV19 and TRBJ1-4, is DGGITQSPKYLFRKEGQNVTLSCEQNLNHDAMYWYRQDPGQGLRLIYYSQIVNDFQKGDIAEGYSVSREKKESFPLTVTSAQKNPTAFYLCASSPFRDRGRGNEKLFFGSGTQLSVL.